This entry is about one T cell receptor (beta chain). Its matching antigen is unknown. This entry is derived from a study of OX40 agonist ivuxolimab in advanced cancers. The overall study: The dose of intravenous ivuxolimab that patients received every 2 weeks ranged from 0.01 to 10 mg/kg. Cohort: 80% to 90% men, mean age approximately 66, aged roughly 20 to 79. Study-wide results and limits: Some patients without response likewise showed low normalized clonal expansion. Expanded clones belonging to CD8+ T cells outnumbered, on average, those of CD4+.

Measured with immunoSEQ multiplex PCR; TCRdb has only the in-frame clones, and not every one. Found here are about 79,000 clones, about 80% of them singletons; the top ten hold roughly 0.5%. V lost 0 bases and J lost 8, with 16 bases in between. CDR3 length: 15 amino acids. The germline gives CDR1 LGHNA, CDR2 YSLEER. Sample: CD4+ or CD8+ T cells sorted from blood, taken in a trial of the OX40 agonist ivuxolimab. The chain couples TRBV4-3 to TRBJ1-2; D gene unclear. This receptor was taken from an adult with an advanced solid tumor such as melanoma, head and neck, liver or kidney cancer. The CDR3 reads CASSQEMNSVGGYTF. Here the CDR3 DNA reads TGCGCCAGCAGCCAAGAAATGAACTCCGTCGGGGGCTACACCTTC.